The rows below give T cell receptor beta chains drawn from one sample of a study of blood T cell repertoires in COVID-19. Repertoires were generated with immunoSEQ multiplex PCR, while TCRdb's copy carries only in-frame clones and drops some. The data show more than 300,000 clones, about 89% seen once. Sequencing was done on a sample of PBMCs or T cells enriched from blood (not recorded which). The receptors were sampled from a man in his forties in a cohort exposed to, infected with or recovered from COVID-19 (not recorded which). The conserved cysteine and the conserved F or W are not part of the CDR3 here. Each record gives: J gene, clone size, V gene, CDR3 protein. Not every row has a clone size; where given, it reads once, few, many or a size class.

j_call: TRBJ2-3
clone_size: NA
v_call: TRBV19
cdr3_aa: ASRQGDTQY

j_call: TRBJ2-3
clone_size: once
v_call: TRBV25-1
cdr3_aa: ASSSRTSGMATTDTQY

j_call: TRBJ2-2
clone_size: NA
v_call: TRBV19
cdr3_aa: ASRGQDTGELF

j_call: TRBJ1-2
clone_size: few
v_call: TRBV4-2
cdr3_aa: ASSQEEGQGAMYGYT

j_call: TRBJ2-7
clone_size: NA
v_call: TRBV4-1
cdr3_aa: ASSRGSGQLPYEQY

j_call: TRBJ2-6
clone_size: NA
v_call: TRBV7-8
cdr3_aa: ASSFSGSGANVLT

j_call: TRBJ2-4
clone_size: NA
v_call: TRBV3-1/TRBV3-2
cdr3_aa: ASSQETTHAGNIQY

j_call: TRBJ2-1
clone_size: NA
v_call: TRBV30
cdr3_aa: AWSVTRSLTGDGEQF

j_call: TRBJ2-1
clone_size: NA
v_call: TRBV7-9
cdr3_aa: ASSLVSGSLSPHNEQF

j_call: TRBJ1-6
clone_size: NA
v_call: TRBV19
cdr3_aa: ASTTGRGNSPLH

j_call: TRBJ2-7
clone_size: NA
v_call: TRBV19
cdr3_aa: ASSTPGQGDEQY

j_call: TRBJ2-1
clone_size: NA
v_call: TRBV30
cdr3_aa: AWSVLYNEQF

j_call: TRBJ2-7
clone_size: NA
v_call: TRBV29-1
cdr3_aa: SVFSGYEQY

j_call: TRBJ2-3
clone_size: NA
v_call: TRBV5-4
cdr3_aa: ASSFGGTGTDTQY

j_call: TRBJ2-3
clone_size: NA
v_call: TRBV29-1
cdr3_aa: SVQIATDTQY

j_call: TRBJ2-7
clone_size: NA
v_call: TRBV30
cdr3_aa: AWKGTGVHEQY

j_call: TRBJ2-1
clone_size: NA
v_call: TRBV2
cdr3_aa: ASSGTSLQPRQF

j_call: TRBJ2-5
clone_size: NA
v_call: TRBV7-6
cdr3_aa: ASSSQLTGGTQY

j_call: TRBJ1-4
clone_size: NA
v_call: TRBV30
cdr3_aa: AWSVAGAEKLF

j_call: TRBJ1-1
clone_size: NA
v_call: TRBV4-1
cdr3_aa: ASSQGATEAF

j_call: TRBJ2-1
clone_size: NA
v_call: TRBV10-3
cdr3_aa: AISGTGDNEQF

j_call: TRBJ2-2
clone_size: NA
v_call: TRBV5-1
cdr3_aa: ASSLYRAGTGELF

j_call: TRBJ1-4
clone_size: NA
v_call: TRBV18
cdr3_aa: ASSPPLEYEKLF

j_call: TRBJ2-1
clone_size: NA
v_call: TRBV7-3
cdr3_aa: ASSSNSGTRNEQF

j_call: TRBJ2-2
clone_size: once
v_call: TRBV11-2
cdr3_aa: ASYLREGVPSGGRELF

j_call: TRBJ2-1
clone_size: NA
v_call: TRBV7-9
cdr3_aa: ASSFTGGRANEQF

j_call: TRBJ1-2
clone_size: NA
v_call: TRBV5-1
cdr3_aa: ASSLLGEYGYT

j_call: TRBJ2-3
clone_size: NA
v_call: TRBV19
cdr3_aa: ASSRTGTGKLTDTQY

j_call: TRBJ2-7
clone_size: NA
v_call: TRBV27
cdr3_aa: ASMREDSYEQY

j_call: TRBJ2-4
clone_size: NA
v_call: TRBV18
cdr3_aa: ASSRGQEKNIQY

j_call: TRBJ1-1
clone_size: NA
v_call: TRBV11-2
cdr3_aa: ASRTGANTEAF

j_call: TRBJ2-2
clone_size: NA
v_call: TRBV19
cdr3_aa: ASSRGTGRNTGELF

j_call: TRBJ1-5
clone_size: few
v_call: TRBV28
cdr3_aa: ASSGTGVRGNQPQH

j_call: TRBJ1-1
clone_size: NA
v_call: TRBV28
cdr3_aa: ASSSMDMNTEAF

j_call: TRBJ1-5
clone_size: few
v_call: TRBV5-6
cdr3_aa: ASSSQGDQPQH

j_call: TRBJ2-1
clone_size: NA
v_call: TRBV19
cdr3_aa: ASSEASRSGEQF

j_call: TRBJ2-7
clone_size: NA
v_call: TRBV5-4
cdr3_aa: ASSVDPGGYEQY

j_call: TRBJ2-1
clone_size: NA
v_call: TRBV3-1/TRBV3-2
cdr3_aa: ASSQRTSVVNEQF

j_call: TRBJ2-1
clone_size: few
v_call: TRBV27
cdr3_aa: ASSSGMVNNEQF

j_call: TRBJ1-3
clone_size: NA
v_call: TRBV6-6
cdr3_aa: ASSIDRGNTIY

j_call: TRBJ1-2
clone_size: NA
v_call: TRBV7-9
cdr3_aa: ASSVSTYPYGYT

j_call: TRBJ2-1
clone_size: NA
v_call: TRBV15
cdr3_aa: ATITLSGKRF

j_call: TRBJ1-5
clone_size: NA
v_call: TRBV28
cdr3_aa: ASSSYPGQFSNQPQH

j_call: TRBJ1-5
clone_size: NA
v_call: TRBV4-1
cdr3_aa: ASSQDAWRQPQH

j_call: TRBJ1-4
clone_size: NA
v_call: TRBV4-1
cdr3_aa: ASSLAGTGYEKLF